The rows below give T cell receptor beta chains drawn from one sample of a study of shared T cell receptors in the human thymus. Method: immunoSEQ multiplex PCR; TCRdb's copy keeps in-frame clones and lacks some. The table lists around 730,000 clones, approximately 85% of them singletons, with around 0.0099% in the top ten. The data also belong to a second study, concerning human thymus T cells.

Sequencing was carried out using thymocytes. These receptors were taken from a girl in the first two years of life with a congenital heart defect. Both conserved end residues are part of each CDR3. D genes are given only for firm matches. Clone size is given for some rows only: seen once, a few or many times, or a class if the clone is expanded.

TGTGCCAGCAAACCGACAGGGGCCGGGGATGGCTACACCTTC,CASKPTGAGDGYTF,TRBV6-4,TRBD1,TRBJ1-2,.
TGCGCCAGCAGCTTGGCGGGAGAGACCCAGTACTTC,CASSLAGETQYF,TRBV5-1,.,TRBJ2-5,.
TGTGCCAGCAGCCCATCCAAAACAGGGGGCGTCGAGACCCAGTACTTC,CASSPSKTGGVETQYF,TRBV7-6,TRBD1,TRBJ2-5,.
TGCGCCAGCAGGACCCGGGACAGGGCTTACAATGAGCAGTTCTTC,CASRTRDRAYNEQFF,TRBV10-2,TRBD1,TRBJ2-1,.
TGTGCCACCTGCCCTAAACTTACCGATGAGCAGTTCTTC,CATCPKLTDEQFF,TRBV6-1,.,TRBJ2-1,.
TGTGCCAGCAGGCTGACAGGGTCCCCTAGGGGTGGCTACACCTTC,CASRLTGSPRGGYTF,TRBV6-1,TRBD1,TRBJ1-2,.
TGTGCCAGCAGTTACTCGACAGTCCTGAACACTGAAGCTTTCTTT,CASSYSTVLNTEAFF,TRBV6-5,.,TRBJ1-1,.
TGTGCCAGTAGTATAGGAGGGATCGATGAGCAGTTCTTC,CASSIGGIDEQFF,TRBV19,.,TRBJ2-1,.
TGTGCCAGCAGCGACCAAAGCGGGGGGCGTAGAAATTCCTACAATGAGCAGTTCTTC,CASSDQSGGRRNSYNEQFF,TRBV11-2,TRBD2,TRBJ2-1,.
TGTGCCAGCGAAGAGGAAAAGGATGAAAAACTGTTTTTT,CASEEEKDEKLFF,TRBV2,.,TRBJ1-4,once
TGTGCCAGCACCAATCCGGAGATTAACACCGGGGAGCTGTTTTTT,CASTNPEINTGELFF,TRBV6-1,.,TRBJ2-2,.
TGTGCCAGCAGTAACAGGGGGCAATCATCGAACACTGAAGCTTTCTTT,CASSNRGQSSNTEAFF,TRBV2,TRBD1,TRBJ1-1,.
TGCGCCAGCAGCCAAGACATCAGGGGCCTCACGATGAACACTGAAGCTTTCTTT,CASSQDIRGLTMNTEAFF,TRBV4-1,.,TRBJ1-1,.
TGTGCCATCAGCGCACGCGATATTACCTACAATCAGCCCCAGCATTTT,CAISARDITYNQPQHF,TRBV10-3,.,TRBJ1-5,.
TGTGCCAGCAGCCGCGCTGCAGGGGCCAACACTGAAGCTTTCTTT,CASSRAAGANTEAFF,TRBV27,.,TRBJ1-1,.
TGCGCCAGCAGCCAAGGTGTAGTGTCCAAGGCATTCGGGGGCTACAATGAGCAGTTCTTC,CASSQGVVSKAFGGYNEQFF,TRBV4-3,.,TRBJ2-1,once
TGTGCCAGCAGCTTAGCGCGAAGGGGAAGGGGCTACACCTTC,CASSLARRGRGYTF,TRBV7-6,.,TRBJ1-2,.
TGTGCCAGCACCACAAGAAAAGGGCGGACAGGGCTCAATCAGCCCCAGCATTTT,CASTTRKGRTGLNQPQHF,TRBV27,TRBD1,TRBJ1-5,.
TGTGCCAGTCGGGCGTGGGGGCCCGGCACCGGGGAGCTGTTTTTT,CASRAWGPGTGELFF,TRBV19,.,TRBJ2-2,.
TGTGCCAGAAGCAGAATAGCCGGGACAGGACTCTATGGCTACACCTTC,CARSRIAGTGLYGYTF,TRBV5-3,TRBD1,TRBJ1-2,.
TGTGCCAGCAGCTTAGGGAACACTAGCGAGGAAGAGACCCAGTACTTC,CASSLGNTSEEETQYF,TRBV7-6,TRBD2,TRBJ2-5,.
TGTGCCACCAGCAGAGGAGGGGACAGGGGGCTGGCTGAAGCTTTCTTT,CATSRGGDRGLAEAFF,TRBV15,TRBD1,TRBJ1-1,.
TGTGCCAGCAGCGAGGGGGGGGACGGCCGCCCCCGTCAAGGAAACACCATATATTTT,CASSEGGDGRPRQGNTIYF,TRBV9,.,TRBJ1-3,.
TGTGCCATCAGTGAGACCGTCAGGCCAGGGTACAATGAGCAGTTCTTC,CAISETVRPGYNEQFF,TRBV10-3,.,TRBJ2-1,.
TGTGCCAGCAGCCTCTTTCCGGGACAGGGGGCTGAAGGCTACACCTTC,CASSLFPGQGAEGYTF,TRBV9,TRBD1,TRBJ1-2,few
TGCAGCGTTCCGGCTAGCGGGGGGGCGCGGAGCTCCTACAATGAGCAGTTCTTC,CSVPASGGARSSYNEQFF,TRBV29-1,TRBD2,TRBJ2-1,.
TGTGCCAGCTCACGTGACAGGGCTGAAACGGCCTATGGCTACACCTTC,CASSRDRAETAYGYTF,TRBV18,TRBD1,TRBJ1-2,.
TGTGCCAGCAGTTACTCTAGGGGACAGGGGATCTATGGCTACACCTTC,CASSYSRGQGIYGYTF,TRBV6-6,TRBD1,TRBJ1-2,.
TGTGCCTCCACAGGGGGAGGCGTCTATGGCTACACCTTC,CASTGGGVYGYTF,TRBV2,TRBD1,TRBJ1-2,.
TGTGCCAGCAGCTTGAACTACACAGATACGCAGTATTTT,CASSLNYTDTQYF,TRBV5-8,.,TRBJ2-3,.
TGTGCCAGCAGCTGTAGCGGGGGACCCTACAATGAGCAGTTCTTC,CASSCSGGPYNEQFF,TRBV7-3,TRBD2,TRBJ2-1,.
TGTGCCAGCAGTTTGACAGTCCTCAGCTCACCCCTCCACTTT,CASSLTVLSSPLHF,TRBV6-5,.,TRBJ1-6,once
TGTGCCAGCAGCTTGTTTGGTTTTGACAGGGCTAGTTACGAGCAGTACTTC,CASSLFGFDRASYEQYF,TRBV5-6,TRBD1,TRBJ2-7,.
TGTGCCAGCAGCCTCCCTGGGACTAGCGGACGAACCTACAATGAGCAGTTCTTC,CASSLPGTSGRTYNEQFF,TRBV7-2,TRBD2,TRBJ2-1,.
TGTGCCAGCCTAAGAAGTACAGGGGGCCCTGAAGCTTTCTTT,CASLRSTGGPEAFF,TRBV6-1,TRBD1,TRBJ1-1,.
TGTGCCAGCAGTTACGCGGGACAGTCTAATTCACCCCTCCACTTT,CASSYAGQSNSPLHF,TRBV6-5,TRBD1,TRBJ1-6,.
TGCGCCAGCAGCGCACAGGACACTGAAGCTTTCTTT,CASSAQDTEAFF,TRBV5-1,.,TRBJ1-1,.
TGTGCCAGTAGTACCTTAGGGGCAATCGATCAGCCCCAGCATTTT,CASSTLGAIDQPQHF,TRBV19,.,TRBJ1-5,.
TGTGCCAGCAGTTTGGACCAGCGGGGGCCCTACGAGCAGTACTTC,CASSLDQRGPYEQYF,TRBV28,TRBD2,TRBJ2-7,.
TGTGCCAGCAGTACGCCTCGGGACAGGGTTTTCAATGAGCAGTTCTTC,CASSTPRDRVFNEQFF,TRBV6-6,TRBD1,TRBJ2-1,few
TGTGCCAGTCGGGACAGGGGAAACACTGAAGCTTTCTTT,CASRDRGNTEAFF,TRBV14,TRBD1,TRBJ1-1,.
TGTGCCAGCTCACCAAGGTCCCCCCAGGGCAGGCCCCTCGACTACGAGCAGTACTTC,CASSPRSPQGRPLDYEQYF,TRBV18,.,TRBJ2-7,.
TGTGCCAGCAGCTTGGGTGGGACAGGGAATGAAAAACTGTTTTTT,CASSLGGTGNEKLFF,TRBV5-4,TRBD1,TRBJ1-4,.
TGTGCCAGCAGCCAACGGGAGGGGGGACTCTTCTCCTACGAGCAGTACTTC,CASSQREGGLFSYEQYF,TRBV14,TRBD2,TRBJ2-7,.
TGTGCCAGCAGCTCAGGGACTAGCGGGGGGCACCTACAAGAGACCCAGTACTTC,CASSSGTSGGHLQETQYF,TRBV7-3,TRBD2,TRBJ2-5,.
TGTGCCAGCAGTGCGCGGGGGGTCTCCTACAATGAGCAGTTCTTC,CASSARGVSYNEQFF,TRBV27,TRBD2,TRBJ2-1,.
TGTGCCAGCAGCTTTAGTGTTAGACAGGGGATCACCTACGAGCAGTACTTC,CASSFSVRQGITYEQYF,TRBV7-9,TRBD1,TRBJ2-7,.
TGTGCCAGCAGTAAACAGGGAGGGAGAAGTTCACCCCTCCACTTT,CASSKQGGRSSPLHF,TRBV6-5,.,TRBJ1-6,.
TGTGCTAGTGGTTCACAATACAGGGTCCCGTTTGAGCAGTTCTTC,CASGSQYRVPFEQFF,TRBV12-5,.,TRBJ2-1,.
TGTGCCAGCAGCCAAAAACAAGGGGGCAATCAGCCCCAGCATTTT,CASSQKQGGNQPQHF,TRBV2,.,TRBJ1-5,once
TGTGCCAGCAGTCCTAGGGGGCGAACAGATACGCAGTATTTT,CASSPRGRTDTQYF,TRBV27,TRBD1,TRBJ2-3,.
TGTGCCTGGAGTGTAGTGCTACCTAATTCACCCCTCCACTTT,CAWSVVLPNSPLHF,TRBV30,.,TRBJ1-6,.
TGCAGCGGGCTTAGCGGTACCTCCTACGAGCAGTACTTC,CSGLSGTSYEQYF,TRBV29-1,.,TRBJ2-7,.
TGTGCCAGCAGCCGTATGCCAGGGGCCTACAATGAGCAGTTCTTC,CASSRMPGAYNEQFF,TRBV5-4,.,TRBJ2-1,.
TGCGCCAGCGGAGGGGACGGGACCTATGGCTACACCTTC,CASGGDGTYGYTF,TRBV5-1,.,TRBJ1-2,.
TGTGCCACCCTTTCGGATGCGGACACTGAAGCTTTCTTT,CATLSDADTEAFF,TRBV7-3,.,TRBJ1-1,.
TGTGCCAGCAAACTGAGGAGGGTTTCCTACAATGAGCAGTTCTTC,CASKLRRVSYNEQFF,TRBV28,.,TRBJ2-1,.
TGTGCCAGCAGCTCTCCGGGGACAGGACTTCGGGACATTCAGTACTTC,CASSSPGTGLRDIQYF,TRBV7-6,TRBD1,TRBJ2-4,.